These T cell receptor beta chains were read from a single sample in a study of blood T cell repertoires in COVID-19. Method: immunoSEQ multiplex PCR; TCRdb's copy keeps in-frame clones and lacks some. Of 23,000 or so clones listed, roughly 91% were seen once; the top ten hold less than 10%. Specimen: peripheral blood. The receptors shown here come from a man in his fifties with active COVID-19. Both conserved end residues are part of each CDR3. A D gene is named only where the DNA matches it firmly. Only some rows state a clone size, as once, few, many or a class for expanded clones.

D gene,clone size,J gene,CDR3 length,V gene,CDR3 protein,CDR3 DNA
-,-,TRBJ2-3,15,TRBV25-1,CASSAANSRTDTQYF,TGTGCCAGCAGTGCGGCGAACAGCCGCACAGATACGCAGTATTTT
TRBD1,-,TRBJ1-1,15,TRBV24-1,CATRAPSGGLTEAFF,TGTGCCACCAGAGCCCCGTCAGGGGGTCTCACTGAAGCTTTCTTT
-,-,TRBJ2-5,14,TRBV27,CASSPMTARGTQYF,TGTGCCAGCAGCCCGATGACAGCACGCGGAACCCAGTACTTC
-,-,TRBJ2-7,14,TRBV5-1,CASTLGGASYEQYF,TGCGCCAGCACCCTTGGAGGGGCCTCCTACGAGCAGTACTTC
-,few,TRBJ1-2,11,TRBV9,CASRGQHGYTF,TGTGCCAGCAGAGGACAGCACGGCTACACCTTC
-,few,TRBJ1-5,14,TRBV6-2/TRBV6-3,CASSYGARDQPQHF,TGTGCCAGCAGTTACGGTGCCAGGGATCAGCCCCAGCATTTT
-,-,TRBJ2-1,15,TRBV7-8,CASSFIRTSSGEQFF,TGTGCCAGCAGCTTTATACGGACTTCCTCTGGAGAGCAGTTCTTC
-,-,TRBJ1-4,11,TRBV28,CATFTNEKLFF,TGTGCCACCTTTACTAATGAAAAACTGTTTTTT
-,-,TRBJ2-1,14,TRBV2,CARGGSSSYNEQFF,TGTGCCAGAGGGGGATCTAGCTCCTACAATGAGCAGTTCTTC
-,-,TRBJ1-2,16,TRBV6-4,CASSDWPDSKSSGYTF,TGTGCCAGCAGTGATTGGCCGGACAGCAAGAGTAGCGGCTACACCTTC
-,-,TRBJ1-2,15,TRBV7-2,CASSHDRTRSYGYTF,TGTGCCAGCAGCCACGATCGGACAAGGTCTTATGGCTACACCTTC
TRBD1,-,TRBJ2-7,13,TRBV27,CASRGTAGYEQYF,TGTGCCAGCAGAGGGACAGCTGGCTACGAGCAGTACTTC
TRBD2,-,TRBJ2-2,15,TRBV19,CASSIQRGETGELFF,TGTGCCAGTAGTATCCAGCGGGGGGAAACCGGGGAGCTGTTTTTT
TRBD1,-,TRBJ2-7,17,TRBV11-2,CASSPGPGQQSIHEQYF,TGTGCCAGCAGCCCAGGTCCGGGACAGCAGTCGATCCACGAGCAGTACTTC
-,-,TRBJ2-7,14,TRBV5-1,CASSGGGQHYEQYF,TGCGCCAGCAGCGGAGGGGGACAGCACTACGAGCAGTACTTC
TRBD1,-,TRBJ1-4,15,TRBV7-7,CASSLAGQANEKLFF,TGTGCTAGCAGCTTAGCTGGACAGGCTAATGAAAAACTGTTTTTT
-,-,TRBJ1-1,14,TRBV4-1,CASSQSSVRTEAFF,TGCGCCAGCAGCCAATCAAGCGTTCGCACTGAAGCTTTCTTT
TRBD2,-,TRBJ2-1,15,TRBV2,CASSSGTSAYNEQFF,TGTGCCAGCAGCTCCGGGACTAGCGCCTACAATGAGCAGTTCTTC
TRBD1,once,TRBJ1-2,13,TRBV10-3,CATMGDSNYGYTF,TGTGCCACGATGGGGGACAGTAACTATGGCTACACCTTC
-,medium-sized,TRBJ1-2,15,TRBV7-9,CASSPPTDILYGYTF,TGTGCCAGCAGCCCACCCACAGACATCCTCTATGGCTACACCTTC
-,-,TRBJ1-2,16,TRBV10-2,CASSDGRGAFRNGYTF,TGCGCCAGCAGTGACGGGCGGGGGGCCTTTCGGAATGGCTACACCTTC
TRBD1,-,TRBJ1-2,15,TRBV6-5,CASSPPGQGRGGYTF,TGTGCCAGCAGTCCTCCGGGACAGGGCCGGGGTGGCTACACCTTC
-,-,TRBJ2-1,16,TRBV11-2,CASSGSWSKAKNEQFF,TGTGCCAGCAGCGGAAGCTGGAGTAAGGCAAAGAATGAGCAGTTCTTC
TRBD1,-,TRBJ1-1,14,TRBV27,CASSFRGRDTEAFF,TGTGCCAGCAGTTTCAGGGGGAGAGACACTGAAGCTTTCTTT
TRBD2,-,TRBJ2-3,14,TRBV19,CASSTAGGTDTQYF,TGTGCCAGTAGTACAGCGGGGGGCACAGATACGCAGTATTTT
TRBD1,-,TRBJ1-2,12,TRBV2,CASSGTDYGYTF,TGTGCCAGCAGCGGGACAGACTATGGCTACACCTTC
TRBD1,-,TRBJ1-2,14,TRBV18,CASSLRQGRDGYTF,TGTGCCAGCTCACTGCGACAGGGGAGGGATGGCTACACCTTC
-,-,TRBJ2-2,14,TRBV9,CASSDRADTGELFF,TGTGCCAGCAGCGACAGGGCCGACACCGGGGAGCTGTTTTTT
-,-,TRBJ2-3,15,TRBV7-8,CASSLPTGMLDTQYF,TGTGCCAGCAGCCTACCAACAGGGATGCTCGATACGCAGTATTTT
TRBD1,-,TRBJ2-5,16,TRBV11-3,CASSVPGQSLRETQYF,TGTGCCAGCAGCGTACCGGGACAGAGCCTCCGGGAGACCCAGTACTTC
-,-,TRBJ2-1,18,TRBV5-1,CASSLAISGKSSYNEQFF,TGCGCCAGCAGCTTGGCCATAAGCGGAAAGAGCTCCTACAATGAGCAGTTCTTC
-,-,TRBJ2-7,16,TRBV14,CASSQEGTARAYEQYF,TGTGCCAGCAGCCAAGAAGGTACGGCCAGGGCTTACGAGCAGTACTTC
TRBD1,-,TRBJ1-2,14,TRBV7-3,CASSPGGDSGGYTF,TGTGCCAGCAGCCCTGGTGGGGACAGTGGGGGCTACACCTTC
TRBD2,-,TRBJ2-2,17,TRBV5-5,CASSHPSGGHPDGELFF,TGTGCCAGCAGCCACCCTAGCGGGGGGCACCCCGACGGGGAGCTGTTTTTT
-,-,TRBJ2-2,13,TRBV6-5,CASSSPRTGELFF,TGTGCCAGCAGTTCCCCCCGCACCGGGGAGCTGTTTTTT
TRBD1,once,TRBJ1-2,16,TRBV7-6,CASSPRQGANYYGYTF,TGTGCCAGCAGCCCAAGACAGGGGGCAAACTACTATGGCTACACCTTC
-,-,TRBJ2-4,14,TRBV6-1,CASSDTGGKNIQYF,TGTGCCAGCAGTGATACCGGGGGCAAAAACATTCAGTACTTC
-,-,TRBJ1-1,12,TRBV5-1,CASSPDSPEAFF,TGCGCCAGCAGCCCGGACAGCCCTGAAGCTTTCTTT
-,-,TRBJ1-4,14,TRBV5-1,CASSLDRANEKLFF,TGCGCCAGCAGCTTGGACAGGGCTAATGAAAAACTGTTTTTT
-,-,TRBJ2-5,14,TRBV9,CASSVGGSQGAQYF,TGTGCCAGCAGCGTAGGGGGCTCGCAAGGAGCCCAGTACTTC
-,-,TRBJ1-2,14,TRBV28,CASIKAGPGAGYTF,TGTGCCAGCATCAAAGCGGGCCCCGGAGCTGGCTACACCTTC